Listed below are T cell receptor beta chains from one sample, sequenced in a study of glioma-infiltrating T cells. TCRdb reprocessed the multiplex PCR reads with MiXCR, giving one entry per CDR3 protein. The sample shows under 200,000 distinct CDR3 sequences, about 46% of them seen only once. The source material was glioma tissue, nonneoplastic brain tissue, or PBMCs (not recorded which). All receptors derive from a human donor with low-grade glioma or glioblastoma, undergoing nonglioma brain surgery, or in good health (not recorded which). Each CDR3 is given with its conserved first and last residue. A D gene is named only where the DNA matches it firmly. Clone size appears in some rows only: once, few, many, or a class for an expanded clone.

J gene	V gene	clone size	D gene	CDR3 DNA	CDR3 protein
TRBJ2-1	TRBV10-3	once	.	TGTGCCAGCAGGCCTCTAGAGGGAAGCTGCTACAATGAGCAGTTCTTC	CASRPLEGSCYNEQFF
TRBJ1-1	TRBV20-1	many	TRBD1	TGCAGTGCTAGTGGGACAGGGGGCGGGCTACTTGCTTTCTTT	CSASGTGGGLLAFF
TRBJ2-1	TRBV28	many	TRBD2	TGTGCCAGCAGTTCCCTGTGGCTAGCGGGAGTCTATGAGCAGTTCTTC	CASSSLWLAGVYEQFF
TRBJ1-1	TRBV7-9	once	.	TGTGCCAGCAGATCAAATAAGGACCGAGAAGCTTTCTTT	CASRSNKDREAFF
TRBJ1-2	TRBV3-1	many	.	TGTGCCAGCAGCCAACGGGTTGGTGGCTACACCTTC	CASSQRVGGYTF
TRBJ2-7	TRBV28	many	TRBD1	TGTGCCAGCAGCTTGGACAGGGGGACCTACGAGCAGTACTTC	CASSLDRGTYEQYF
TRBJ1-3	TRBV6-1	many	.	TGTGCCAGCAGTTTGCGGGTGGCGGGCGGAAACACCATATATTTT	CASSLRVAGGNTIYF
TRBJ2-7	TRBV6-1	many	.	TGTGCCAGCACTGGAGTTTCCCACGAGCAGTACTTC	CASTGVSHEQYF
TRBJ1-1	TRBV20-1	many	TRBD1	TGCAGACTCGACAGGGGGGAGCTGAACACTGAAGCTTTCTTT	CRLDRGELNTEAFF
TRBJ1-4	TRBV28	.	.	TGTGCCAGAAGCCCCCGGGGGGGCAGGGTGGGTGAAAAACTGTTTTTT	CARSPRGGRVGEKLFF